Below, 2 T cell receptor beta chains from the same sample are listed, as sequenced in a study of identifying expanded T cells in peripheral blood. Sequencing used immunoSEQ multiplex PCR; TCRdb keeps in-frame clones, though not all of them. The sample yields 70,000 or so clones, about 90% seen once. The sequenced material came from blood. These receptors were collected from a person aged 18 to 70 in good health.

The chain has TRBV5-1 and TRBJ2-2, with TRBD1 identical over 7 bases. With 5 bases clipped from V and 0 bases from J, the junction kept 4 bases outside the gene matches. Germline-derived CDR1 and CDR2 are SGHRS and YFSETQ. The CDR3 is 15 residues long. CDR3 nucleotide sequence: TGCGCCAGCAGATCGGGACAGCCGAACACCGGGGAGCTGTTTTTT. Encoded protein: CASRSGQPNTGELFF. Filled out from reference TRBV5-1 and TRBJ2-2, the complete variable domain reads KAGVTQTPRYLIKTRGQQVTLSCSPISGHRSVSWYQQTPGQGLQFLFEYFSETQRNKGNFPGRFSGRQFSNSRSEMNVSTLELGDSALYLCASRSGQPNTGELFFGEGSRLTVL.

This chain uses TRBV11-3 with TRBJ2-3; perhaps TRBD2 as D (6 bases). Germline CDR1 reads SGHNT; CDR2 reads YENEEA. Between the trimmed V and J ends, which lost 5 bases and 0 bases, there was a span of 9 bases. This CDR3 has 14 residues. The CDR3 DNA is TGTGCCAGCAGCCCCGGGACTAGCACAGATACGCAGTATTTT. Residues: CASSPGTSTDTQYF.